The TCR beta chain described here comes from a study of T cell responses to AZD1222 COVID-19 vaccine. Study in general: Samples with a second dose at about 4 or about 12 weeks were pooled together. General study points: Sampling captured repertoires only after the peak T cell response. Seropositive status at baseline applied to only a handful of AZD1222 recipients. CD4 TCRs linked to vaccination spanned spike, dominating at 160-218 and 743-854.

In the case of this clone: Its antigen is unidentified.

CDR1 and CDR2 from the germline V gene are SGHRS and YFSETQ. Trimming removed 4 bases from V and 4 bases from J; junction bases left unmatched: 9. This CDR3 is built from 17 residues. Method: immunoSEQ multiplex PCR; TCRdb's copy keeps in-frame clones and lacks some. The profile covers approximately 110,000 clones, with about 90% appearing a single time and 6.5% to 9.5% taken by the ten largest. The TCR comes from an adult in good health. The genes are TRBV5-1 and TRBJ1-6; 9 nucleotides line up with TRBD1. The specimen comprised peripheral blood, sampled on day 0 of AZD1222 vaccination. The DNA for the CDR3 is TGCGCCAGCAGCCCAGGACAGGGGCGAACTTATAATTCACCCCTCCACTTT. Its protein is CASSPGQGRTYNSPLHF.